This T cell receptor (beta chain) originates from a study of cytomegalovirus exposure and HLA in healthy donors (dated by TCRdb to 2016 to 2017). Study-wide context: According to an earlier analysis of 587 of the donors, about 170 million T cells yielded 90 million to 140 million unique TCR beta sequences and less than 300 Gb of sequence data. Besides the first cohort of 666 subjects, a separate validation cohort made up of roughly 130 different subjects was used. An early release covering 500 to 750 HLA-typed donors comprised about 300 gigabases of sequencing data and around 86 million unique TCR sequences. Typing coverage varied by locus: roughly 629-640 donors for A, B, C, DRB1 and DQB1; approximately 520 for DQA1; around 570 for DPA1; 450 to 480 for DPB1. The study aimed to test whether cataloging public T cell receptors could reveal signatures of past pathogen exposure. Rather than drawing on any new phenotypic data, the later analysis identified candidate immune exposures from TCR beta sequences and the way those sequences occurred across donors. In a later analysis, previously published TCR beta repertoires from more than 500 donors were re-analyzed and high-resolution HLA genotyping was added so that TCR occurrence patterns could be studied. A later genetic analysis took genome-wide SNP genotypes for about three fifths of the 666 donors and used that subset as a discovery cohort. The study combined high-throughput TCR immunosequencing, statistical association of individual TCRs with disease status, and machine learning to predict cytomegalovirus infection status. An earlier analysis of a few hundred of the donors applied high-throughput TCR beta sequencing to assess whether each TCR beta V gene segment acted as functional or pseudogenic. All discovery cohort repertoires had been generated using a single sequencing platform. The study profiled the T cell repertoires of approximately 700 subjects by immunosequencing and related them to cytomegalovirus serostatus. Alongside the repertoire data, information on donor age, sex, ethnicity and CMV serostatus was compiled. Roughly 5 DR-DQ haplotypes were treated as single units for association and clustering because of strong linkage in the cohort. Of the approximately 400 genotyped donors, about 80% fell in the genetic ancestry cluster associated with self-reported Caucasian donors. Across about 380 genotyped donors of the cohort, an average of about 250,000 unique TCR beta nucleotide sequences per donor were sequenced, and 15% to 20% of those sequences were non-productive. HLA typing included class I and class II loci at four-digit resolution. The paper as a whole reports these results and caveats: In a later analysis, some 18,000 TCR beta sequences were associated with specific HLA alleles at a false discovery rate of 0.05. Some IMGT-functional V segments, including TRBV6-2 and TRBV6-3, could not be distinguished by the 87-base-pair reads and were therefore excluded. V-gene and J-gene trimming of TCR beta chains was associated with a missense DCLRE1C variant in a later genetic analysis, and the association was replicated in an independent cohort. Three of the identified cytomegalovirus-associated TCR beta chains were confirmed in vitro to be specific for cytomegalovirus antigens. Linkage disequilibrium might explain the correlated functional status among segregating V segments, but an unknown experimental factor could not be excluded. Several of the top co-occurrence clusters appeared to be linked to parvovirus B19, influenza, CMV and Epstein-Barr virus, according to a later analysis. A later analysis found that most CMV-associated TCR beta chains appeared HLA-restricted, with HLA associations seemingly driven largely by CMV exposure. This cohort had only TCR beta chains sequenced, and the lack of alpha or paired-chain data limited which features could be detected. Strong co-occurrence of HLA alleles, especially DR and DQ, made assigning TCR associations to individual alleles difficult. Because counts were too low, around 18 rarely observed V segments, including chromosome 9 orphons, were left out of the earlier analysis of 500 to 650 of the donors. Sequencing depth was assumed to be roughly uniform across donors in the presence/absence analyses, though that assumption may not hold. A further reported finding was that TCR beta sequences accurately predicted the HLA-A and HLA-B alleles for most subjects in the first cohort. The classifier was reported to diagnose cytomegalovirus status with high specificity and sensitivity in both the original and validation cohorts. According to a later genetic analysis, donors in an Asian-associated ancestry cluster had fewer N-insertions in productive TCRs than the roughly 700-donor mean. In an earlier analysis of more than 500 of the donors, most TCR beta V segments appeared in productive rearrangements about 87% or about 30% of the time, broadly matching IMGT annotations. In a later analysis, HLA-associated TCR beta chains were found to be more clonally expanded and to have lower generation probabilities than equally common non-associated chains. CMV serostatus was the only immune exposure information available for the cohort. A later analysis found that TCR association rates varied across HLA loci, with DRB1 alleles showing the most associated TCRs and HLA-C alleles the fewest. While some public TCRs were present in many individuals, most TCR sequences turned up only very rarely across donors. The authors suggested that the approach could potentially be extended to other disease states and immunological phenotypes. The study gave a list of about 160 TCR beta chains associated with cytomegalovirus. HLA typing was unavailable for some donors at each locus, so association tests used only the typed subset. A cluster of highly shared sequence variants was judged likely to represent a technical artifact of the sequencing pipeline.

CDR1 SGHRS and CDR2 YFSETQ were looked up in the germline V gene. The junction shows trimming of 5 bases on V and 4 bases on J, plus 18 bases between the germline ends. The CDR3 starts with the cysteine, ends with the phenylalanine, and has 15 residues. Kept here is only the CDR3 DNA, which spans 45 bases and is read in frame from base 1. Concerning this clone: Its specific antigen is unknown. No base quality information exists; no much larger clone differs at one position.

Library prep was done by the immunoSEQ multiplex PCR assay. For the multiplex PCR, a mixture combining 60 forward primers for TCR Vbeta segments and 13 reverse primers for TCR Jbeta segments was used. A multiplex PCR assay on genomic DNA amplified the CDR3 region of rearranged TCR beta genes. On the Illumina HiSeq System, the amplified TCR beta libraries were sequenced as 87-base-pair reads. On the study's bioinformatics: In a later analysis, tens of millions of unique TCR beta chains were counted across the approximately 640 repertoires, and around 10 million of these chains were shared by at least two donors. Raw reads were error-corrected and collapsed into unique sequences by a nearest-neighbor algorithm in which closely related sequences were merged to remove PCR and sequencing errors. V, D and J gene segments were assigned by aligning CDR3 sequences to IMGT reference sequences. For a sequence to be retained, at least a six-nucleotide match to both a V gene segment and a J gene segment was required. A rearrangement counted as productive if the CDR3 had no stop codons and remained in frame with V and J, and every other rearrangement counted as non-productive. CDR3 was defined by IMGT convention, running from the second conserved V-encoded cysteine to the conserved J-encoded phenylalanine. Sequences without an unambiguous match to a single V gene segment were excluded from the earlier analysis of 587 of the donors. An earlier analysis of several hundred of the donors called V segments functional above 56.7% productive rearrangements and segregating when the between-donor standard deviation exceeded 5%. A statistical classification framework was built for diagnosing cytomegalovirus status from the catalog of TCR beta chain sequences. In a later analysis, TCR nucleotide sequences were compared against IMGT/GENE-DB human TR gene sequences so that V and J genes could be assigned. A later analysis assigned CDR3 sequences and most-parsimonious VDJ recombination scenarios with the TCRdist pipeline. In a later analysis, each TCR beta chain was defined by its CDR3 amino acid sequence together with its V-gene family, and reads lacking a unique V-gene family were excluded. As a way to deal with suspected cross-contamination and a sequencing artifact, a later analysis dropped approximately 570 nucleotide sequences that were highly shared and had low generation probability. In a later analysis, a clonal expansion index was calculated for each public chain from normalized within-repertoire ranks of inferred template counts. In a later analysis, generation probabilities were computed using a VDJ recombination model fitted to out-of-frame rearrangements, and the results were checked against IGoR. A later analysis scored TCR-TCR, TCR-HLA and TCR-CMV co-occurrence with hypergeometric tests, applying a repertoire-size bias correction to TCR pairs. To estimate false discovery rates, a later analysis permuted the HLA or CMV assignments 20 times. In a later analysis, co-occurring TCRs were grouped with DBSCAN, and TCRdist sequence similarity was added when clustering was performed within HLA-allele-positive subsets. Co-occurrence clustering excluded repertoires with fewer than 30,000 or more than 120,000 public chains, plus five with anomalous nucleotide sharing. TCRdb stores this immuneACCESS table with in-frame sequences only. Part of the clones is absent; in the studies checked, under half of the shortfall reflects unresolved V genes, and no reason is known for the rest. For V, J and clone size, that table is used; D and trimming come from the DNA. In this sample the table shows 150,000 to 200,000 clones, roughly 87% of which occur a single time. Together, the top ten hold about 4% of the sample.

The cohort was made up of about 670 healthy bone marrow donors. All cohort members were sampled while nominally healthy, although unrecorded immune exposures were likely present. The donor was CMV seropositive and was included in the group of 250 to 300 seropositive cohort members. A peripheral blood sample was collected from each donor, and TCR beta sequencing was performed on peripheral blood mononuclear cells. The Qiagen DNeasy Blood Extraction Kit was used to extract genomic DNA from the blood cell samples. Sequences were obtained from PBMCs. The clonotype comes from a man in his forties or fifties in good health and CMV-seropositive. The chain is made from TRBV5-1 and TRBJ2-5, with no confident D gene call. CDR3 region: CASRWALMGLETQYF. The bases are TGCGCCAGCAGGTGGGCTTTGATGGGTCTAGAGACCCAGTACTTC.